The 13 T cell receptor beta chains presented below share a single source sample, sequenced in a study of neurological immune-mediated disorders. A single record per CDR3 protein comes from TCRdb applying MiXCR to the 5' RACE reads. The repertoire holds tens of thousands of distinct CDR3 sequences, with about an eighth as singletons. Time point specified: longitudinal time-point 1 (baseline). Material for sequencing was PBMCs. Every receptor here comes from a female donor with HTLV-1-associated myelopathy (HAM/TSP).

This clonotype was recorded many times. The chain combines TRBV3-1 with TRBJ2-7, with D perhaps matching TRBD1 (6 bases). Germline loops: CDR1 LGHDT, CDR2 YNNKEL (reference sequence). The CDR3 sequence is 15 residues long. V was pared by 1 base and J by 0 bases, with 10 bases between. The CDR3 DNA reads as TGTGCCAGCAGCCAAGGATGGGACATCTCCTACGAGCAGTACTTC. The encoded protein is CASSQGWDISYEQYF.

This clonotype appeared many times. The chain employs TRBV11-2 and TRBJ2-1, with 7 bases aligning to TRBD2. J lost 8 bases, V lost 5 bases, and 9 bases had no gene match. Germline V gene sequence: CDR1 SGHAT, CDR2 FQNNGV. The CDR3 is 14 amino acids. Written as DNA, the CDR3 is TGTGCCAGCAGCCCCAAGATAGCGGGTCATGAGCAGTTCTTC. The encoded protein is CASSPKIAGHEQFF.

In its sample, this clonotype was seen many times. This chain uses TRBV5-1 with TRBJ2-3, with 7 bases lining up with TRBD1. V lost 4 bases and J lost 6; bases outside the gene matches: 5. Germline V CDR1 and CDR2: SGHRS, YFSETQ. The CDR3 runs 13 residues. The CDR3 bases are TGCGCCAGCAGCCAGGACAGGCCCGATACGCAGTATTTT. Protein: CASSQDRPDTQYF.

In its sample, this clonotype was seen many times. The CDR3 is CASSQVDRGKAFF. CDR3 DNA sequence: TGTGCCAGCAGCCAAGTTGATCGGGGTAAAGCTTTCTTT. The chain joins TRBV3-1 to TRBJ1-1; D not resolved. This CDR3 is 13 amino acids long. Trimming took 1 base from V and 9 from J, leaving 12 bases between them. Germline CDR1 reads LGHDT; CDR2 reads YNNKEL (reference sequence).

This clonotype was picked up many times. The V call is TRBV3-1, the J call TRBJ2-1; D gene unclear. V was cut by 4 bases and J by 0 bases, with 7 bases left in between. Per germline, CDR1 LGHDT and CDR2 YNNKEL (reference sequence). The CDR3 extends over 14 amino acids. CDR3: CASSRSDSYNEQFF. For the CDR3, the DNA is TGTGCCAGCAGCCGAAGCGACTCCTACAATGAGCAGTTCTTC.

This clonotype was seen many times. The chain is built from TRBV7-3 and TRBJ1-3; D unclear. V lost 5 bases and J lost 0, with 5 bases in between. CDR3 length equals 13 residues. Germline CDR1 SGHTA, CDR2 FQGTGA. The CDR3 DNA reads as TGTGCCAGCAGCCGGGACTCTGGAAACACCATATATTTT. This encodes CASSRDSGNTIYF.

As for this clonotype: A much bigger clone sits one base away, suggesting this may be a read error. The CDR3 sequence is CASSPRLAWEQFF. For the CDR3, the DNA is TGTGCCAGCAGCCCCCGACTAGCATGGGAGCAGTTCTTC. The chain joins TRBV5-6 to TRBJ2-1; 7 nucleotides agree with TRBD2. There are 13 residues in the CDR3. The germline V gene encodes CDR1 SGHDT and CDR2 YYEEEE. The J segment lost 10 bases and the V segment lost 4 bases, leaving 8 bases of the junction unmatched.

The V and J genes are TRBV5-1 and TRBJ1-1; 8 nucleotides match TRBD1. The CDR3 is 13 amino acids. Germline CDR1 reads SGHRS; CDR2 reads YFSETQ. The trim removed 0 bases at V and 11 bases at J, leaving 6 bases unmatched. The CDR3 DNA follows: TGCGCCAGCAGCTTGGGACCAGGGGGCGAGGCTTTCTTT. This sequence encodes CASSLGPGGEAFF.

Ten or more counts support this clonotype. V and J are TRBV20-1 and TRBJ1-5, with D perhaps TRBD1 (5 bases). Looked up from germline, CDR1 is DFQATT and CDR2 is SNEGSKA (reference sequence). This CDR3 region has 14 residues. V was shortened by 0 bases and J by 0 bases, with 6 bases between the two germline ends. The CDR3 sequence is CSAREGPSNQPQHF. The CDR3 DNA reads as TGCAGTGCTAGAGAGGGGCCTAGCAATCAGCCCCAGCATTTT.

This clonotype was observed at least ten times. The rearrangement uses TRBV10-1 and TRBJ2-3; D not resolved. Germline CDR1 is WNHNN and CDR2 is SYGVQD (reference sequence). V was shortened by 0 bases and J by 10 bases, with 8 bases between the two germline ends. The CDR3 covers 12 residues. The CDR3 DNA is TGCGCCAGCAGTGAGTCCATGGTTGCGCAGTATTTT. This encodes CASSESMVAQYF.

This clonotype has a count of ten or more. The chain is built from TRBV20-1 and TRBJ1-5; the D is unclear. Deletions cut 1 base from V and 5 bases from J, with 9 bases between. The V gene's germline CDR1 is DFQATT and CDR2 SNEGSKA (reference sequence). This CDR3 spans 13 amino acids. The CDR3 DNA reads TGCAGTGCTAGAGGCACCCACGATCAGCCCCAGCATTTT. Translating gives CSARGTHDQPQHF.

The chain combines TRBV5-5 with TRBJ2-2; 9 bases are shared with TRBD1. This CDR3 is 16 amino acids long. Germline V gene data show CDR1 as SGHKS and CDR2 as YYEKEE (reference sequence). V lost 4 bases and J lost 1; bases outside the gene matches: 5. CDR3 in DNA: TGTGCCAGCAGCACAACAGGGGGCGAGAACACCGGGGAGCTGTTTTTT. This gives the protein CASSTTGGENTGELFF.

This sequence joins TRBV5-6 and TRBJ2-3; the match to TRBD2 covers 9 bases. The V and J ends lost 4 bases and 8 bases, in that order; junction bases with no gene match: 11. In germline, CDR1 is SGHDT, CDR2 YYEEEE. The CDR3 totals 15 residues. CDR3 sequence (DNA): TGTGCCAGCAGCGGGTTGCGGGGGGGCGAGAGTACGCAGTATTTT. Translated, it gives CASSGLRGGESTQYF.